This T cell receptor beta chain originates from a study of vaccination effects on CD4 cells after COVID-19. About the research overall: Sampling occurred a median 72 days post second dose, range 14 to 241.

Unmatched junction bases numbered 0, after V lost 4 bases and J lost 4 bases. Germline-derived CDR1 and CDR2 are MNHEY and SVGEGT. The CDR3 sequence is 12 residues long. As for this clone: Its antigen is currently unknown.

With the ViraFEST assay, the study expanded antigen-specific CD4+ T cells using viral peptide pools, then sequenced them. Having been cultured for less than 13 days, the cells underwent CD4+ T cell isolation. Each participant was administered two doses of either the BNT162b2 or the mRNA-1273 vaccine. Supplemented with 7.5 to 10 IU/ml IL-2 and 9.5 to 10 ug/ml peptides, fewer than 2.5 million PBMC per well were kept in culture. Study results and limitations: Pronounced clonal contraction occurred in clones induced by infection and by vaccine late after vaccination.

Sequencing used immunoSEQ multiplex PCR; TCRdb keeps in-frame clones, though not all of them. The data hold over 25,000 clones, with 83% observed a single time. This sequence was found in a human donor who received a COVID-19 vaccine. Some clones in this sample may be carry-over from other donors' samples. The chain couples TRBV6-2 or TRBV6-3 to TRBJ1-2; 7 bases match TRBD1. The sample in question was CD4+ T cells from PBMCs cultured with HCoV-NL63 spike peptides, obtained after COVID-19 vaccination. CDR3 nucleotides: TGTGCCAGCAGTTGGGACAGCTATGGCTACACCTTC. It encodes CASSWDSYGYTF.